A single sample is the source of the 12 T cell receptor beta chains below, sequenced in a study of T cell changes during pregnancy in multiple sclerosis. Generated by immunoSEQ multiplex PCR, the TCRdb table keeps only in-frame clones and is missing some. The profile shows over 50,000 clones, roughly 89% of them singletons. Sequencing was performed on peripheral blood from another person, used as feeder cells. The source of these receptors is a human donor whose cells served as feeder cells for cultures in a pregnancy study.

V gene TRBV4-3 combines with J gene TRBJ1-3, with D perhaps TRBD1 (6 bases). This CDR3 comprises 15 residues. Germline CDR1 LGHNA, CDR2 YSLEER. Trimming took off 0 bases at V and 6 bases at J, with 12 bases between the two ends. The CDR3 DNA sequence: TGCGCCAGCAGCCAAGAGTGGGGGGGCTCAAACACCATATATTTT. Translation: CASSQEWGGSNTIYF.

CDR3 protein: CASHFRSGLAGDLTFTYTQYF. In DNA, the CDR3 is TGTGCCAGCCACTTTAGGAGCGGACTAGCGGGAGATCTTACCTTCACGTATACGCAGTATTTT. The chain uses TRBV27 and TRBJ2-3; 13 bases are a match to TRBD2. The ends lost 8 bases at V and 7 bases at J; junction bases unmatched: 27. The CDR3 has 21 amino acids. CDR1 and CDR2 from the germline V gene are MNHEY and SMNVEV (reference sequence).

The V call is TRBV4-3, the J call TRBJ1-1; tentatively, D is TRBD1 (5 bases). Trimming pared 3 bases from V and 9 bases from J, leaving 14 bases between. The CDR3 consists of 13 residues. The germline V gene encodes CDR1 LGHNA and CDR2 YSLEER. The CDR3 nucleotides read TGCGCCAGCAGCCAGCTGAAATGGGGCCAAGCTTTCTTT. It yields the protein CASSQLKWGQAFF.

This sequence joins TRBV2 and TRBJ2-4; 8 bases fit TRBD2. Germline V gene sequence: CDR1 SNHLY, CDR2 FYNNEI. This CDR3 is built from 15 residues. Losses at the gene ends were 5 bases for V and 5 bases for J; bases not matched to a gene: 8. CDR3 in amino acids: CASSLAREGENIQYF. CDR3 DNA: TGTGCCAGCAGTCTCGCTCGGGAGGGGGAAAACATTCAGTACTTC.

This chain connects TRBV6-1 to TRBJ1-1, with 7 bases aligning to TRBD1. The CDR3 has 14 amino acids. With 5 bases clipped from V and 1 base from J, the junction kept 4 bases outside the gene matches. Looked up from germline, CDR1 is MNHNS and CDR2 is SASEGT. This CDR3 is CASSTGQANTEAFF. CDR3 coding DNA: TGTGCCAGCAGTACCGGACAGGCGAACACTGAAGCTTTCTTT.

The chain links TRBV9 to TRBJ2-7; 7 nucleotides line up with TRBD2. Unmatched junction bases numbered 10, after V lost 2 bases and J lost 5 bases. CDR1 and CDR2 from the germline V gene are SGDLS and YYNGEE. CDR3 size: 15 residues. This CDR3 is CASSVGGRAADEQYF. The CDR3 DNA is TGTGCCAGCAGCGTTGGTGGGAGGGCCGCCGACGAGCAGTACTTC. The variable domain in full, with the rest retrieved from reference TRBV9 and TRBJ2-7, is DSGVTQTPKHLITATGQRVTLRCSPRSGDLSVYWYQQSLDQGLQFLIQYYNGEERAKGNILERFSAQQFPDLHSELNLSSLELGDSALYFCASSVGGRAADEQYFGPGTRLTVT.

CDR3 DNA: TGCGCCAGCTCCGAACCTGGGACCGCGAACACTGAAGCTTTCTTT. Translated, it gives CASSEPGTANTEAFF. The chain uses TRBV5-1 and TRBJ1-1; possibly TRBD1 for D (5 bases). Trimming left V 7 bases short and J 1 base short, with 17 bases between. Germline CDR1 is SGHRS and CDR2 is YFSETQ. The CDR3 totals 15 residues.

Here the CDR3 DNA reads TGTGCCATCAGGAACTCCGGGGCGGATAATGAAAAACTGTTTTTT. This translates into CAIRNSGADNEKLFF. The chain is built from TRBV10-3 and TRBJ1-4, with D perhaps matching TRBD1 (5 bases). CDR1 and CDR2 from the germline V gene are ENHRY and SYGVKD. This CDR3 is built from 15 residues. V gave up 6 bases and J gave up 4 bases, with 15 bases separating them.

The rearrangement uses TRBV4-1 and TRBJ2-4, with 7 bases identical to TRBD1. The CDR3 sequence is 16 residues long. CDR1 is MGHRA, CDR2 YSYEKL, per germline. Trimming took 4 bases from V and 0 from J; bases not matched to a gene: 6. The CDR3 DNA reads TGCGCCAGCAGCCGGGACAGCCTAAAAGCCAAAAACATTCAGTACTTC. Protein: CASSRDSLKAKNIQYF.

This chain joins TRBV19 and TRBJ2-5; 9 positions match TRBD1. The CDR3 loop spans 14 amino acids. Germline CDR1 reads LNHDA; CDR2 reads SQIVND (reference sequence). V lost 5 bases and J lost 5; bases outside the gene matches: 6. CDR3 sequence reads: CASSVGGQGETQYF. The CDR3 DNA sequence: TGTGCCAGTAGTGTAGGGGGACAGGGTGAGACCCAGTACTTC.

In DNA, the CDR3 is TGTGCCAGCAGTGGGGACAAGGCTGGGGGCTACACCTTC. This gives the protein CASSGDKAGGYTF. The V and J genes are TRBV6-1 and TRBJ1-2; D is possibly TRBD1 (6 bases). Germline V gene data show CDR1 as MNHNS and CDR2 as SASEGT. This CDR3 comprises 13 residues. The ends were cut back, 4 bases at V and 8 bases at J, with 14 bases in the middle.

The chain joins TRBV28 to TRBJ2-2; D not certain. CDR3 length: 16 residues. CDR1 and CDR2 from the germline V gene are MDHEN and SYDVKM. Trimming took off 11 bases at V and 6 bases at J, with 25 bases between the two ends. CDR3: CASSSFQKYNAGELFF. The CDR3 nucleotides read TGTGCCTCCAGCAGTTTTCAGAAGTATAATGCCGGGGAGCTGTTTTTT.